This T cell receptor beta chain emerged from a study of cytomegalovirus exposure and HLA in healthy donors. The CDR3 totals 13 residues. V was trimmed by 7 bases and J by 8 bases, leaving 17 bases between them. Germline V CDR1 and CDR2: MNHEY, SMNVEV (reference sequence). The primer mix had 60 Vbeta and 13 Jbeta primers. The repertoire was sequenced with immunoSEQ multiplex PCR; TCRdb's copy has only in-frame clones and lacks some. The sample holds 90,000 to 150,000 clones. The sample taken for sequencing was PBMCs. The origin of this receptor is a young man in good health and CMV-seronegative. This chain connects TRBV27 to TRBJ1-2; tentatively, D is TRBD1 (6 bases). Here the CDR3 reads CASTPGGGRGYTF. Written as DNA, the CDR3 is TGTGCCAGCACCCCTGGGGGGGGCCGGGGCTACACCTTC.